One and the same sample provided the 18 T cell receptor beta chains below, sequenced in a study of monozygotic twins with inflammatory bowel disease. TCRdb reprocessed the 5' RACE reads and keeps a single row for each CDR3 protein, giving no DNA. This table lists a few hundred thousand distinct CDR3 sequences. The sample comprised blood. The receptors were sampled from a human donor with ulcerative colitis or Crohn's disease, or a healthy co-twin of an affected twin (not recorded which).

This rearrangement joins TRBV3-1 to TRBJ2-3; TCRdb's assignment of TRBD1 cannot be checked, as there is no DNA. The CDR3 sequence is 15 residues long. Germline CDR1 LGHDT, CDR2 YNNKEL (reference sequence). The CDR3 protein is CASSADRGRTDTQYF.

This sequence joins TRBV19 and TRBJ1-2. CDR3 length equals 11 residues. In germline, CDR1 is LNHDA, CDR2 SQIVND (reference sequence). The CDR3: CASSTYYGYTF.

The V call is TRBV27, the J call TRBJ2-7; checking the TCRdb D call of TRBD2 is not possible without DNA. The V gene's germline CDR1 is MNHEY and CDR2 SMNVEV (reference sequence). The CDR3 length is 13 residues. Here the CDR3 reads CASRLDSSYEQYF.

The chain links TRBV6-2 or TRBV6-3 to TRBJ1-1. Germline V gives CDR1 MNHEY, CDR2 SVGEGT. This CDR3 contains 12 residues. Here the CDR3 reads CASNFRNTEAFF.

The V gene is TRBV4-3, the J gene TRBJ2-3; TCRdb proposes TRBD1, but this gene call is untestable without DNA. The CDR3 is 17 amino acids. CDR1 is LGHNA and CDR2 is YSLEER in the germline V gene. The CDR3 spells CASSQDFVRGGTDTQYF.

The V gene is TRBV6-2 or TRBV6-3, the J gene TRBJ2-7; checking the TCRdb D call of TRBD1 is not possible without DNA. The length of the CDR3 is 11 residues. Germline CDR1 and CDR2: MNHEY and SVGEGT. CDR3 protein: CASTSNRGIDF.

The V gene is TRBV6-5, the J gene TRBJ1-1; TCRdb proposes TRBD1, but this gene call is untestable without DNA. The germline gives CDR1 MNHEY, CDR2 SVGAGI. This CDR3 comprises 18 residues. CDR3 in amino acids: CASSYRTPDRGVNTEAFF.

The chain joins TRBV7-2 to TRBJ2-2. The CDR3 covers 16 residues. Germline lookup yields CDR1 SGHTA and CDR2 FQGNSA. This CDR3 reads CASSLGWGYNTGELFF.

The V call is TRBV5-1, the J call TRBJ2-7; TCRdb returns TRBD2, unconfirmable since there is no DNA. CDR1 is SGHRS, CDR2 YFSETQ, per germline. The CDR3 is 16 amino acids. CDR3 protein: CASSLAAGRSNYEQYF.

This chain joins TRBV7-9 and TRBJ2-3. Germline CDR1 SEHNR, CDR2 FQNEAQ (reference sequence). This CDR3 comprises 15 residues. CDR3 sequence reads: CASSTTGTTADTQYF.

The chain uses TRBV18 and TRBJ1-2; absent DNA, TCRdb's TRBD1 call cannot be checked. CDR1 and CDR2 (germline): KGHSH, LQKENI. This CDR3 is 12 amino acids long. The CDR3 spells CASSQDRVGYTF.

CDR3 region: CSARDQGGSSYNSPLHF. The rearrangement links TRBV20-1 to TRBJ1-6. Looked up from germline, CDR1 is DFQATT and CDR2 is SNEGSKA (reference sequence). This CDR3 spans 17 amino acids.

This chain links TRBV24-1 with TRBJ1-1; the D call from TCRdb, TRBD1, cannot be confirmed without DNA. CDR1 and CDR2 from the germline V gene are KGHDR and SFDVKD. This CDR3 contains 11 residues. Here the CDR3 reads CATHRAAEAFF.

The V gene is TRBV12-3 or TRBV12-4, the J gene TRBJ2-7; TCRdb names TRBD1, which stays unverified in the absence of DNA. The CDR3 consists of 13 residues. CDR3 sequence: CASSLERADEQYF.

The V and J genes are TRBV4-1 and TRBJ2-1; TCRdb's D call, TRBD1, is unchecked because there is no DNA. The CDR3 extends over 14 amino acids. Germline V lookup: CDR1 MGHRA, CDR2 YSYEKL. The chain's CDR3 is CASSQNRVWFEQFF.

The gene calls are TRBV12-3 or TRBV12-4 and TRBJ2-1; TCRdb lists TRBD2, though no DNA is available to test this call. There are 12 residues in the CDR3. The CDR3: CASRQEGGQQFF.

The chain uses TRBV16 and TRBJ1-2. There are 16 residues in the CDR3. CDR1 is KGHSY and CDR2 is FQNENV in the germline V gene. The CDR3 sequence is CASSPYGQLLFYGYTF.

The chain links TRBV6-1 to TRBJ1-5. CDR1 is MNHNS, CDR2 SASEGT, per germline. CDR3 length equals 14 residues. CDR3 sequence: CASHLGGGGQPQHF.